These 22 T cell receptor beta chains were sequenced from one sample in a study of OX40 agonist ivuxolimab in advanced cancers. TCRdb's copy holds only in-frame clones and misses some; the assay was immunoSEQ multiplex PCR. The top ten hold 20% to 30% of the sample, which has around 57,000 clones, 92% seen once. The sample here was CD4+ or CD8+ T cells sorted from blood, taken in a trial of the OX40 agonist ivuxolimab. The source is an adult with an advanced solid tumor such as melanoma, head and neck, liver or kidney cancer.

The V and J genes are TRBV9 and TRBJ1-2, with D perhaps matching TRBD1 (6 bases). Germline V CDR1 and CDR2: SGDLS, YYNGEE. The CDR3 length is 16 residues. The germline V and J ends were trimmed by 4 bases and 2 bases, with 18 bases remaining between them. As DNA, the CDR3 is TGTGCCAGCAGCCCCCAAAGTTCCAGGGGCAACTATGGCTACACCTTC. This gives the protein CASSPQSSRGNYGYTF.

V usage is TRBV2 and J usage is TRBJ2-1; D gene uncertain. Germline CDR1 and CDR2: SNHLY and FYNNEI. Trimming took 3 bases from V and 3 from J, leaving 12 bases between them. This CDR3 region has 15 residues. The CDR3 region is CASSDRLEYYNEQFF. CDR3 nucleotide sequence: TGTGCCAGCAGTGACCGTCTAGAATACTACAATGAGCAGTTCTTC.

A single count supports this clone. The junction and the germline gene differ at one end; a read error may be behind it. V is TRBV6-6 and J is TRBJ2-1; possible D gene TRBD2, 5 bases. This CDR3 is 13 amino acids long. Per the germline V gene, CDR1 is MNHNY and CDR2 is SVGAGI (reference sequence). The CDR3 sequence: CASSYASPDEQFF. In DNA, the CDR3 is TGTGCCAGTAGTTACGCTAGCCCAGATGAGCAGTTCTTC.

The rearrangement uses TRBV30 and TRBJ2-7; 13 nucleotides line up with TRBD2. J lost 2 bases, V lost 6 bases, and 7 bases had no gene match. The CDR3 loop spans 15 amino acids. Germline CDR1 is GTSNPN and CDR2 is SVGIG (reference sequence). The chain's CDR3 is CACTSGGAGAYEQYF. The CDR3 DNA follows: TGTGCCTGTACTAGCGGGGGGGCGGGAGCCTACGAGCAGTACTTC.

This clone appeared a single time. The J gene is TRBJ2-1, the V gene TRBV27; 12 nucleotides line up with TRBD2. The J segment lost 7 bases and the V segment lost 2 bases, leaving 15 bases of the junction unmatched. Per germline, CDR1 MNHEY and CDR2 SMNVEV (reference sequence). The CDR3 consists of 19 residues. CDR3 DNA: TGTGCCAGCAGTTTACTAGCGGGGGGGCCTTACAGAGTTTTTAATGAGCAGTTCTTC. Translating it yields CASSLLAGGPYRVFNEQFF.

The chain employs TRBV6-6 and TRBJ1-2; D is possibly TRBD1 (6 bases). The length of the CDR3 is 16 residues. The germline CDR1 and CDR2 sequences are MNHNY and SVGAGI (reference sequence). Trimming removed 2 bases from V and 4 bases from J, with 17 bases in between. Written as DNA, the CDR3 is TGTGCCAGCAGTTACATGGTAAACAGGGCTGGCTATGGCTACACCTTC. It translates to CASSYMVNRAGYGYTF.

The chain links TRBV28 to TRBJ1-1, with a possible D match to TRBD1 (6 bases). Germline assignment: CDR1 MDHEN and CDR2 SYDVKM. The CDR3 covers 14 residues. Trimming shortened V by 7 bases and J by 1 base, and 13 bases separated the two germline ends. The chain's CDR3 is CASTQGTPNTEAFF. In DNA form, the CDR3 reads TGTGCCAGCACCCAGGGGACACCGAACACTGAAGCTTTCTTT.

The CDR3, as DNA: TGTGCCAGCAGCGTCACAGATACGCAGTATTTT. Residues: CASSVTDTQYF. This chain connects TRBV5-4 to TRBJ2-3; D gene unclear. V lost 4 bases, J lost 2 bases, and 2 bases lay in between. Germline loops: CDR1 SGHNT, CDR2 YYREEE (reference sequence). CDR3 length equals 11 residues. The variable domain in full, completed from reference TRBV5-4 and TRBJ2-3, reads ETGVTQSPTHLIKTRGQQVTLRCSSQSGHNTVSWYQQALGQGPQFIFQYYREEENGRGNFPPRFSGLQFPNYSSELNVNALELDDSALYLCASSVTDTQYFGPGTRLTVL.

The J gene is TRBJ1-6, the V gene TRBV6-6; TRBD1 agrees at 9 bases. The V and J ends lost 2 bases and 10 bases, in that order; junction bases with no gene match: 6. CDR1 and CDR2 from the germline V gene are MNHNY and SVGAGI (reference sequence). The CDR3 has 15 residues. The CDR3 nucleotides read TGTGCCAGCAGTTACGATGGGACAGGGCGGTCACCCCTCCACTTT. Amino acids: CASSYDGTGRSPLHF.

V gene TRBV19 combines with J gene TRBJ1-5, with D unresolved. Germline V gene lookup returns CDR1 LNHDA and CDR2 SQIVND (reference sequence). Deletions cut 0 bases from V and 4 bases from J, with 7 bases between. The CDR3 is made up of 14 amino acids. The CDR3 loop is CASSIEPVNQPQHF. CDR3 bases: TGTGCCAGTAGTATAGAACCGGTTAATCAGCCCCAGCATTTT.

The rearrangement joins TRBV9 to TRBJ2-7, with D possibly TRBD2 on 5 matching bases. The germline CDR1 and CDR2 sequences are SGDLS and YYNGEE. The CDR3 loop spans 12 amino acids. Trimming removed 4 bases at V and 5 bases at J, with 10 bases between. The chain's CDR3 is CASSPTGNEQYF. CDR3 nucleotide sequence: TGTGCCAGCAGCCCGACGGGGAACGAGCAGTACTTC.

The chain recombines TRBV10-1 with TRBJ2-1, with no clear D. Germline lookup yields CDR1 WNHNN and CDR2 SYGVQD (reference sequence). V shed 9 bases and J shed 0 bases, with 15 bases lying between them. The CDR3 length is 15 residues. The CDR3 is CASPRDESSYNEQFF. The CDR3 DNA follows: TGCGCCAGTCCAAGGGATGAAAGCTCCTACAATGAGCAGTTCTTC.

The J gene is TRBJ2-3, the V gene TRBV14, with TRBD2 matching 14 bases. Trimming removed 3 bases from V and 2 bases from J; junction bases left unmatched: 7. Per germline, CDR1 SGHDN and CDR2 FVKESK. The CDR3 runs 18 residues. CDR3 sequence reads: CASSHGLAGGQYTDTQYF. The DNA of the CDR3 is TGTGCCAGCAGCCATGGACTAGCGGGAGGCCAGTACACAGATACGCAGTATTTT.

This clone was found once. This chain connects TRBV15 to TRBJ2-4; D possibly uses TRBD1 or TRBD2 (5 bases each). The germline V gene encodes CDR1 LNHNV and CDR2 YYDKDF (reference sequence). This CDR3 has 17 amino acids. The germline V and J ends were trimmed by 3 bases and 0 bases, with 15 bases remaining between them. As DNA, the CDR3 is TGTGCCACCAGCAGGACCATCGAGGGGCGAGCCAAAAACATTCAGTACTTC. Amino acids: CATSRTIEGRAKNIQYF.

The chain uses TRBV5-1 and TRBJ2-7; TRBD1 aligns across 9 bases. Germline CDR1 is SGHRS and CDR2 is YFSETQ. The CDR3 consists of 12 residues. The V gene end was trimmed by 5 bases and the J gene end by 5 bases; junction bases not matched to a gene: 2. As DNA, the CDR3 is TGCGCCAGCAGACGGACAGGGGACGAGCAGTACTTC. This translates into CASRRTGDEQYF.

V and J are TRBV10-3 and TRBJ1-2; D gene unclear. V was cut by 6 bases and J by 8 bases, with 13 bases left in between. The CDR3 covers 12 residues. Germline-derived CDR1 and CDR2 are ENHRY and SYGVKD. The CDR3 DNA sequence: TGTGCCATCAGGATTAATACGGGCGGCTACACCTTC. Its protein is CAIRINTGGYTF.

This chain connects TRBV6-6 to TRBJ2-3, with a weak D call TRBD2 (6 bases). From germline, CDR1 is MNHNY and CDR2 SVGAGI (reference sequence). This CDR3 is built from 14 residues. V lost 6 bases and J lost 1, with 11 bases in between. The chain's CDR3 is CASRRGGGTDTQYF. The CDR3 nucleotides read TGTGCCAGCAGACGGGGCGGGGGCACAGATACGCAGTATTTT.

The chain links TRBV9 to TRBJ2-2; 7 bases map to TRBD2. V shed 0 bases and J 4 bases; nucleotides not matched to a gene: 0. Germline V gene sequence: CDR1 SGDLS, CDR2 YYNGEE. CDR3 length: 14 amino acids. The CDR3 loop is CASSVGGSTGELFF. The CDR3 nucleotides are TGTGCCAGCAGCGTAGGCGGGAGCACCGGGGAGCTGTTTTTT.

The chain joins TRBV28 to TRBJ1-4; TRBD1 matches 7 bases. The ends lost 5 bases at V and 0 bases at J; junction bases unmatched: 18. Germline-derived CDR1 and CDR2 are MDHEN and SYDVKM. The CDR3 totals 20 residues. CDR3 DNA sequence: TGTGCCAGCAGTACAATTGTGGGGACAGAAGAACGGCCAACTAATGAAAAACTGTTTTTT. This sequence encodes CASSTIVGTEERPTNEKLFF.

V gene TRBV4-3 combines with J gene TRBJ2-1; TRBD2 matches at 12 bases. Germline CDR1 reads LGHNA; CDR2 reads YSLEER. Germline trimming cut 1 base from V and 5 bases from J; bases unmatched to any gene: 6. CDR3 length equals 17 residues. CDR3 loop: CASSQVASGRANNEQFF. The CDR3 DNA follows: TGCGCCAGCAGCCAAGTTGCTAGCGGGAGGGCGAACAATGAGCAGTTCTTC.

V and J are TRBV30 and TRBJ1-2; TRBD1 aligns across 8 bases. There are 15 residues in the CDR3. Germline V CDR1 and CDR2: GTSNPN, SVGIG (reference sequence). V shed 1 base and J 2 bases; nucleotides not matched to a gene: 6. The CDR3 spells CAWSGQGAINYGYTF. CDR3 DNA sequence: TGTGCCTGGAGTGGGCAGGGGGCTATAAACTATGGCTACACCTTC.

This clone was detected once. The chain combines TRBV14 with TRBJ2-5; D ambiguous. This CDR3 is built from 13 residues. The germline V gene has CDR1 SGHDN and CDR2 FVKESK. Deletions cut 4 bases from V and 0 bases from J, with 6 bases between. The CDR3 region is CASSPLYQETQYF. For the CDR3, the DNA is TGTGCCAGCAGCCCTCTGTACCAAGAGACCCAGTACTTC. The whole variable domain, remainder taken from reference TRBV14 and TRBJ2-5, is EAGVTQFPSHSVIEKGQTVTLRCDPISGHDNLYWYRRVMGKEIKFLLHFVKESKQDESGMPNNRFLAERTGGTYSTLKVQPAELEDSGVYFCASSPLYQETQYFGPGTRLLVL.